The table lists the clone carrying this TCR beta chain with a few counts. The source of the sample is a study of OX40 agonist ivuxolimab in advanced cancers. Turning to the study itself: Ivuxolimab doses were 0.01, 0.1, 0.3, 1.5, 3 or 10 mg/kg every 2 weeks.

Deletions cut 2 bases from V and 2 bases from J, with 13 bases between. The germline V gene has CDR1 SGHDT and CDR2 YYEEEE. The CDR3 covers 15 residues. Clones were read by immunoSEQ multiplex PCR, and TCRdb kept only the in-frame ones, dropping some. The sample gives about 66,000 clones, about nine tenths of which show up once; roughly 8.6% is in the top ten. Sample: CD4+ or CD8+ T cells sorted from blood, taken in a trial of the OX40 agonist ivuxolimab. The TCR sequence derives from an adult with an advanced solid tumor such as melanoma, head and neck, liver or kidney cancer. The chain carries TRBV5-6 and TRBJ1-2; possibly TRBD1 for D (6 bases). The CDR3 reads CASSFRTVSNYGYTF. DNA for the CDR3: TGTGCCAGCAGCTTTAGGACAGTCTCCAACTATGGCTACACCTTC.